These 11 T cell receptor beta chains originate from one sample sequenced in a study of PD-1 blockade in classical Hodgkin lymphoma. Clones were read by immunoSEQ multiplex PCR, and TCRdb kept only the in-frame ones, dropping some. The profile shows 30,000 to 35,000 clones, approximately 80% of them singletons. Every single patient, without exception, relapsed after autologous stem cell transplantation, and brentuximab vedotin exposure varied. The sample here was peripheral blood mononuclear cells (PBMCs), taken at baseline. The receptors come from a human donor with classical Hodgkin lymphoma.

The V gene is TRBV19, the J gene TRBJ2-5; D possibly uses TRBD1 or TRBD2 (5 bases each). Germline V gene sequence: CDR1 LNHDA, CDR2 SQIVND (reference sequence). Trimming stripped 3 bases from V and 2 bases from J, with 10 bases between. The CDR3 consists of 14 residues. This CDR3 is CASSIAGTQETQYF. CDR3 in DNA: TGTGCCAGTAGTATCGCCGGGACGCAAGAGACCCAGTACTTC.

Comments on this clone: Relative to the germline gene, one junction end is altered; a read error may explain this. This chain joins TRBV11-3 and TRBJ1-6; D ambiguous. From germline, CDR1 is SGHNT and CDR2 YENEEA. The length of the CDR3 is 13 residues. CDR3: CASSLRPAARVAF. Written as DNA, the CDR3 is TGTGCCAGCAGCTTGAGGCCGGCCGCGCGGGTTGCCTTT. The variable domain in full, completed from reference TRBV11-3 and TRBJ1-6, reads EAGVVQSPRYKIIEKKQPVAFWCNPISGHNTLYWYLQNLGQGPELLIRYENEEAVDDSQLPKDRFSAERLKGVDSTLKIQPAELGDSAVYLCASSLRPAARVAFGNGTRLTVT.

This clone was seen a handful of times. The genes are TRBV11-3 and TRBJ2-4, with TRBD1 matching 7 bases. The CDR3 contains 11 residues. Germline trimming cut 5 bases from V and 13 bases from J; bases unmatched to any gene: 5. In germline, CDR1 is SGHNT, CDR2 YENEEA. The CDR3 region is CASSPDRVQYF. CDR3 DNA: TGTGCCAGCAGCCCAGACAGGGTCCAGTACTTC.

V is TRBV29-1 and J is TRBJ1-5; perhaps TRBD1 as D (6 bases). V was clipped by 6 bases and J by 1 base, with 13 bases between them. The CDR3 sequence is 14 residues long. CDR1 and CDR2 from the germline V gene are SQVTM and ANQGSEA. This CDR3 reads CSVNTGLSNQPQHF. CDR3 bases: TGCAGCGTAAACACAGGGTTGAGCAATCAGCCCCAGCATTTT.

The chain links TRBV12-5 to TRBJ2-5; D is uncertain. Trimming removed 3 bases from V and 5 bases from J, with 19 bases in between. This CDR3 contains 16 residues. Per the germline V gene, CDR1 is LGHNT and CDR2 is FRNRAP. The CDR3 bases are TGTGCTAGTGGTTTCCTCCCGAGTCGAAGCAGGGAGACCCAGTACTTC. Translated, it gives CASGFLPSRSRETQYF.

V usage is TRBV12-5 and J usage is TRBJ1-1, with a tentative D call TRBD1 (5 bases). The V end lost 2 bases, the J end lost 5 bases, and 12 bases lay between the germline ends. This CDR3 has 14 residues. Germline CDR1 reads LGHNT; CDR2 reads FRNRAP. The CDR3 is CASGLSGTLTEAFF. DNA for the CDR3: TGTGCTAGTGGTTTGTCGGGGACTCTGACTGAAGCTTTCTTT.

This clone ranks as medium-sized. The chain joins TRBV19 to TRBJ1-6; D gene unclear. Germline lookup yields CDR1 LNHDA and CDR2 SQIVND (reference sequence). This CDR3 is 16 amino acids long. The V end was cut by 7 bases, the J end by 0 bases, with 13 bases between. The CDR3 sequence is CASTLTVSSYNSPLHF. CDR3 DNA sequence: TGTGCCAGTACCCTAACCGTGAGCTCCTATAATTCACCCCTCCACTTT.

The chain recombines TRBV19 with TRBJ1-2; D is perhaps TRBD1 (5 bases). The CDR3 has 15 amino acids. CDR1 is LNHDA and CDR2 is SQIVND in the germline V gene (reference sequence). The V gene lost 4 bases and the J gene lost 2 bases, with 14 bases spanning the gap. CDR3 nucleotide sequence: TGTGCCAGTAGTACAGGGAATACGCTGAACTATGGCTACACCTTC. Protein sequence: CASSTGNTLNYGYTF.

The CDR3 DNA follows: TGTGCCAGCTCACCGACCGGGACAGGGAACGAGCAGTACTTC. Encoded protein: CASSPTGTGNEQYF. The chain combines TRBV18 with TRBJ2-7, with 9 bases lining up with TRBD1. The CDR3 has 14 amino acids. After removal of 3 bases from V and 5 bases from J, the junction contained 5 bases not matched to a gene. The V gene's germline CDR1 is KGHSH and CDR2 LQKENI.

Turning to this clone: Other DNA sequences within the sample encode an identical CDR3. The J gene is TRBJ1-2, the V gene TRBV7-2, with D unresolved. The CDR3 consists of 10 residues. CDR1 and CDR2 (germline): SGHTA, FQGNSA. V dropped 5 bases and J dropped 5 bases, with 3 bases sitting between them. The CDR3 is CASSQYGYTF. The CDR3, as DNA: TGTGCCAGCAGCCAGTATGGCTACACCTTC.

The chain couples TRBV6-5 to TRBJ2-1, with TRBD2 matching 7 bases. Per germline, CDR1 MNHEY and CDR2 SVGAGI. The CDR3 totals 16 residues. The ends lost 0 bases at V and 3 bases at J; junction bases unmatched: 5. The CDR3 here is CASSYSPSGFYNEQFF. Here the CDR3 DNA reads TGTGCCAGCAGTTACTCCCCTAGCGGTTTCTACAATGAGCAGTTCTTC.